Presented here are 15 T cell receptor beta chains from one specimen sequenced in a study of blood T cells in healthy people across ages. The second PCR ran about 6 to 12 cycles with a sample-barcoded 5' primer and J-beta primers. TCRdb re-analysed the 5' RACE reads in MiXCR, keeping a single row per CDR3 protein. This sample has almost 300,000 distinct CDR3 sequences, with around 27% found just once. Sample: blood. These receptors came from a woman aged 70-85 years in good health.

This clonotype has more than one count but fewer than ten. This rearrangement joins TRBV4-2 to TRBJ2-7; TRBD2 agrees at 12 bases. J gave up 2 bases and V 2 bases, and 1 base lay outside the gene matches. Germline V gives CDR1 LGHNA, CDR2 YNFKEQ. The CDR3 is 15 amino acids. CDR3 in amino acids: CASSQRTSGTYEQYF. The CDR3 DNA reads TGTGCCAGCAGCCAACGGACTAGCGGGACCTACGAGCAGTACTTC.

This chain links TRBV28 with TRBJ2-5; 10 bases map to TRBD1. Per the germline V gene, CDR1 is MDHEN and CDR2 is SYDVKM. After removal of 8 bases from V and 7 bases from J, the junction contained 13 bases not matched to a gene. The CDR3 has 15 amino acids. For the CDR3, the DNA is TGTGCCAGCGGACGGATCGGACAGGGGGAAGGGACCCAGTACTTC. Protein sequence: CASGRIGQGEGTQYF.

This clonotype was recorded a few times. The CDR3 DNA is TGCGCCAGCAGCTCTGGTACCGGGACTAGCGATGACGAGCAGTACTTC. Translating it yields CASSSGTGTSDDEQYF. The J gene is TRBJ2-7, the V gene TRBV5-1; TRBD2 matches 10 bases. The trim removed 3 bases at V and 5 bases at J, leaving 11 bases unmatched. This CDR3 has 16 amino acids. CDR1 is SGHRS, CDR2 YFSETQ, per germline.

At least ten counts were recorded for this clonotype. The CDR3 bases are TGTGCCAGCAGCCTAAGCGGCAGACCGGAGGAGACCCAGTACTTC. Translating it yields CASSLSGRPEETQYF. This chain uses TRBV7-2 with TRBJ2-5, with D maybe TRBD2 (5 bases). Germline V gene data show CDR1 as SGHTA and CDR2 as FQGNSA. CDR3 length: 15 amino acids. V lost 5 bases and J lost 5, with 18 bases in between.

This chain uses TRBV6-1 with TRBJ2-1; D gene uncertain. Germline V CDR1 and CDR2: MNHNS, SASEGT. CDR3 length: 13 amino acids. The ends were cut back, 10 bases at V and 1 base at J, with 11 bases in the middle. CDR3 in DNA: TGTGCCACTCCTTCATTATCCTACAATGAGCAGTTCTTC. As protein: CATPSLSYNEQFF.

This chain links TRBV27 with TRBJ2-5, with 9 nucleotides matching TRBD1. V was clipped by 5 bases and J by 4 bases; unmatched bases: 8. Germline assignment: CDR1 MNHEY and CDR2 SMNVEV (reference sequence). The CDR3 covers 15 residues. The DNA of the CDR3 is TGTGCCAGCAGTCCCCCCTCGGGACAGGGAGAGACCCAGTACTTC. This translates into CASSPPSGQGETQYF.

This clonotype was picked up a small number of times. The V and J genes are TRBV9 and TRBJ1-1; D not resolved. Germline V gene data show CDR1 as SGDLS and CDR2 as YYNGEE. This CDR3 spans 15 amino acids. V was trimmed by 2 bases and J by 1 base, leaving 12 bases between them. Written as DNA, the CDR3 is TGTGCCAGCAGCGTGGGGAACGGACCGAACACTGAAGCTTTCTTT. It translates to CASSVGNGPNTEAFF.

The chain has TRBV29-1 and TRBJ1-2, with a tentative D call TRBD1 (5 bases). CDR1 is SQVTM, CDR2 ANQGSEA, per germline. V lost 3 bases, J lost 8 bases, and 10 bases lay in between. There are 11 residues in the CDR3. DNA of the CDR3: TGCAGCGTTGAGGTTGGGGCCGGCTACACCTTC. Translation: CSVEVGAGYTF.

V usage is TRBV20-1 and J usage is TRBJ2-1; 8 bases align to TRBD2. Per the germline V gene, CDR1 is DFQATT and CDR2 is SNEGSKA (reference sequence). V shed 0 bases, J shed 5 bases, and the junction held 6 bases outside the gene matches. The CDR3 runs to 15 residues. The CDR3 nucleotides read TGCAGTGCTAGAGAGGCGCGGGGGGTTAACAATGAGCAGTTCTTC. Translation: CSAREARGVNNEQFF.

This clonotype came up a few times. The junction departs from germline at one end; a sequencing error may be responsible. The chain couples TRBV19 to TRBJ2-1; D not certain. The germline V gene has CDR1 LNHDA and CDR2 SQIVND (reference sequence). The CDR3 is 15 residues long. The CDR3 reads CASSMEAQSYNERFF. The DNA of the CDR3 is TGTGCCAGTAGTATGGAAGCACAATCCTACAATGAGCGGTTCTTC.

This chain connects TRBV24-1 to TRBJ2-5, with D unresolved. Looked up from germline, CDR1 is KGHDR and CDR2 is SFDVKD. The CDR3 is 17 residues long. Trimming left V 3 bases short and J 5 bases short, with 21 bases between. As DNA, the CDR3 is TGTGCCACCAGTGATCCACGCCCGGGCCTAGTAGGCGAGACCCAGTACTTC. Translating it yields CATSDPRPGLVGETQYF.

The chain employs TRBV3-1 and TRBJ2-7, with TRBD1 matching 7 bases. Germline V CDR1 and CDR2: LGHDT, YNNKEL (reference sequence). The CDR3 length is 14 residues. After removal of 1 base from V and 6 bases from J, the junction contained 6 bases not matched to a gene. CDR3 sequence: CASSQAGQSGEQYF. CDR3 DNA sequence: TGTGCCAGCAGCCAAGCGGGACAGTCCGGCGAGCAGTACTTC.

This clonotype was recorded a few times. The CDR3 here is CASSSWTGGGYTF. DNA of the CDR3: TGTGCCAGCAGCTCTTGGACAGGGGGAGGCTACACCTTC. The chain recombines TRBV11-2 with TRBJ1-2; 10 nucleotides align to TRBD1. Germline CDR1 and CDR2: SGHAT and FQNNGV. The V gene end was trimmed by 4 bases and the J gene end by 8 bases; junction bases not matched to a gene: 4. The CDR3 has 13 residues.

V usage is TRBV7-6 and J usage is TRBJ1-5, with 8 bases matching TRBD1. J lost 6 bases, V lost 3 bases, and 7 bases had no gene match. The CDR3 is made up of 15 amino acids. From germline, CDR1 is SGHVS and CDR2 FNYEAQ. Here the CDR3 reads CASSFRQGRGQPQHF. The CDR3 DNA is TGTGCCAGCAGCTTCCGACAGGGGCGAGGTCAGCCCCAGCATTTT. The full variable domain, completed using reference TRBV7-6 and TRBJ1-5, is GAGVSQSPRYKVTKRGQDVALRCDPISGHVSLYWYRQALGQGPEFLTYFNYEAQQDKSGLPNDRFSAERPEGSISTLTIQRTEQRDSAMYRCASSFRQGRGQPQHFGDGTRLSIL.

The rearrangement links TRBV7-9 to TRBJ2-1; the D call may be TRBD1 or TRBD2 (6 bases each). CDR3 size: 16 residues. V dropped 2 bases and J dropped 8 bases, with 19 bases sitting between them. Germline CDR1 SEHNR, CDR2 FQNEAQ (reference sequence). In DNA form, the CDR3 reads TGTGCCAGCAGCTTAAACAGGCCACGGAGGGGGTATGAGCAGTTCTTC. Translated: CASSLNRPRRGYEQFF.